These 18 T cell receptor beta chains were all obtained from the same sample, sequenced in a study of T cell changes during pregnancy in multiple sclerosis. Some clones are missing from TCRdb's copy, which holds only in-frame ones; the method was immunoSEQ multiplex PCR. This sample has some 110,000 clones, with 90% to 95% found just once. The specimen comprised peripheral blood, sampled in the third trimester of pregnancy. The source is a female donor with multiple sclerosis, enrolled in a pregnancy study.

CDR3 nucleotide sequence: TGCGCCAGCAGCCCGATCGGGTCTCCAGATGGCTACACCTTC. Translating gives CASSPIGSPDGYTF. The rearrangement links TRBV5-1 to TRBJ1-2; D is uncertain. This CDR3 region has 14 residues. Germline loops: CDR1 SGHRS, CDR2 YFSETQ. The V and J ends lost 4 bases and 6 bases respectively, with 16 bases between them.

DNA of the CDR3: TGTGCCAGCAGCCAAGGTTTTCGGGGGGCAGGGGAAAAACTGTTTTTT. Protein: CASSQGFRGAGEKLFF. The gene calls are TRBV14 and TRBJ1-4; D might be TRBD1 (6 bases). CDR1 SGHDN and CDR2 FVKESK come from the germline V gene. The length of the CDR3 is 16 residues. V was shortened by 1 base and J by 8 bases, with 17 bases between the two germline ends.

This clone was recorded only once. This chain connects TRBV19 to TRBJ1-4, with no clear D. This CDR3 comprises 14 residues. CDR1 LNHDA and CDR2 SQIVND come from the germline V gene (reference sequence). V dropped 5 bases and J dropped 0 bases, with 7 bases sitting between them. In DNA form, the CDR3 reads TGTGCCAGTAGTGTGTCTGCAACTAATGAAAAACTGTTTTTT. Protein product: CASSVSATNEKLFF.

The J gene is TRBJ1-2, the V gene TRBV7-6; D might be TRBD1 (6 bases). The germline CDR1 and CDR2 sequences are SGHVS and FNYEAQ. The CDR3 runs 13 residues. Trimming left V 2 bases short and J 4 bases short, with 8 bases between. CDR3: CASSLQGSYGYTF. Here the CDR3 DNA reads TGTGCCAGCAGCTTACAGGGGAGCTATGGCTACACCTTC.

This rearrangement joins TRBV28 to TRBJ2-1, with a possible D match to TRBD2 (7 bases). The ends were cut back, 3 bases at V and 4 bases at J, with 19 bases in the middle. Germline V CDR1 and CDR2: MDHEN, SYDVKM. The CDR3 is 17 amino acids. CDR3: CASSFPGAGVGYNEQFF. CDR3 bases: TGTGCCAGCAGTTTCCCGGGGGCGGGAGTGGGTTACAATGAGCAGTTCTTC.

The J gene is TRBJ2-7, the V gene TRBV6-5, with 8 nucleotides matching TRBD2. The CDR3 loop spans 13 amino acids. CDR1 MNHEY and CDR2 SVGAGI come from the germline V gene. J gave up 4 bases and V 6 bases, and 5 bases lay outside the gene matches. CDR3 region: CASSQGLGYEQYF. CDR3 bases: TGTGCCAGCAGCCAGGGACTAGGTTACGAGCAGTACTTC.

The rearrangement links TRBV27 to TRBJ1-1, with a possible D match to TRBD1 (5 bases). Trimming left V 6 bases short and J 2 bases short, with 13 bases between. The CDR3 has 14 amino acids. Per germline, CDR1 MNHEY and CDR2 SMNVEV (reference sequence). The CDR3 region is CASRLGTHNTEAFF. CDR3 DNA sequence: TGTGCCAGCAGGTTGGGGACTCACAACACTGAAGCTTTCTTT.

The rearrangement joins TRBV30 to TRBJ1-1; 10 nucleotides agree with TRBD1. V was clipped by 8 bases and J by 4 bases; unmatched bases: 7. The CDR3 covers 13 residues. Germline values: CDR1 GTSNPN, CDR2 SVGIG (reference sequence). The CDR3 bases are TGTGCCCAGGACAGGGGGGGTGGCACTGAAGCTTTCTTT. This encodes CAQDRGGGTEAFF.

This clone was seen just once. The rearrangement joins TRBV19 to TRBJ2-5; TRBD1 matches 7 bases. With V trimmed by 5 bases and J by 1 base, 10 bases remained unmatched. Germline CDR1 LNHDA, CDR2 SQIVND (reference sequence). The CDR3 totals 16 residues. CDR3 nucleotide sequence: TGTGCCAGTAGTGTTACAGGGGTAACTCTCCAAGAGACCCAGTACTTC. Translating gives CASSVTGVTLQETQYF.

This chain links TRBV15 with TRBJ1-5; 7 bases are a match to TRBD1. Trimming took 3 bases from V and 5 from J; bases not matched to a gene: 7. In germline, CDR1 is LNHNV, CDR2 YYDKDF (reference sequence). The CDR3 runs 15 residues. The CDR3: CATSSPGQQYQPQHF. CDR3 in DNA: TGTGCCACCAGCAGTCCGGGACAGCAATATCAGCCCCAGCATTTT. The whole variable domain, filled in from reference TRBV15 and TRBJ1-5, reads DAMVIQNPRYQVTQFGKPVTLSCSQTLNHNVMYWYQQKSSQAPKLLFHYYDKDFNNEADTPDNFQSRRPNTSFCFLDIRSPGLGDTAMYLCATSSPGQQYQPQHFGDGTRLSIL.

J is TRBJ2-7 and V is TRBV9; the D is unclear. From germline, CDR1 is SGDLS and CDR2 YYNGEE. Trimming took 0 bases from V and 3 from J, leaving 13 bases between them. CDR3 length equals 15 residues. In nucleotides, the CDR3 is TGTGCCAGCAGCGTAGGCCCCGACGGAGACTACGAGCAGTACTTC. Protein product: CASSVGPDGDYEQYF.

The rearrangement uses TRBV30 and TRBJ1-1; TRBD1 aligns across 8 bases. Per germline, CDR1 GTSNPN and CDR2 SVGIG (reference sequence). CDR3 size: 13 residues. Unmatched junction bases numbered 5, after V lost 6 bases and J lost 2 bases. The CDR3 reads CACGTGANTEAFF. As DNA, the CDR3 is TGTGCCTGTGGGACAGGAGCTAACACTGAAGCTTTCTTT.

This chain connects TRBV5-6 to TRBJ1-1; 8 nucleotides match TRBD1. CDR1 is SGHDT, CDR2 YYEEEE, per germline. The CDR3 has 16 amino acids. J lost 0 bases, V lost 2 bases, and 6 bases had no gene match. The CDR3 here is CASSLSQGAMNTEAFF. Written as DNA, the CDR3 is TGTGCCAGCAGCTTATCCCAGGGGGCTATGAACACTGAAGCTTTCTTT.

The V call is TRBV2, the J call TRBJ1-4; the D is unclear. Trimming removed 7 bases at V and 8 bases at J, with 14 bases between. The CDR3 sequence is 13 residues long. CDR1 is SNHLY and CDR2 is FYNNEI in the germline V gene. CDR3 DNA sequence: TGTGCCAGCAATCTAGCCGTAGAAGAAAAACTGTTTTTT. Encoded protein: CASNLAVEEKLFF.

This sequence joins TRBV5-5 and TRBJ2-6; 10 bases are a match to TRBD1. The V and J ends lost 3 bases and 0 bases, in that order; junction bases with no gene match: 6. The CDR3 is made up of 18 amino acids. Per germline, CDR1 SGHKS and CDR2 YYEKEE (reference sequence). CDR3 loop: CASSYGTGAHSGANVLTF. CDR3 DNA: TGTGCCAGCAGCTATGGGACAGGGGCTCACTCTGGGGCCAACGTCCTGACTTTC.

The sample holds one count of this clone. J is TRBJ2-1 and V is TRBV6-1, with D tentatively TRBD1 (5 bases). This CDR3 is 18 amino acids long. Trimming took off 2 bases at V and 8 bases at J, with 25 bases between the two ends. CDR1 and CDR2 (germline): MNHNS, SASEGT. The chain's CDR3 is CASSEWGRGILVGHEQFF. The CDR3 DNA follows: TGTGCCAGCAGTGAATGGGGTAGGGGTATTCTTGTGGGGCATGAGCAGTTCTTC.

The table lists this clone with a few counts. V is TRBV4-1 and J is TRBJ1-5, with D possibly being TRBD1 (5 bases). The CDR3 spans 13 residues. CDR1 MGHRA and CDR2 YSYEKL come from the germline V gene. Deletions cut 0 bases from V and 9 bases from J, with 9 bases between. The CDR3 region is CASSQDRGGPQHF. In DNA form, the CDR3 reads TGCGCCAGCAGCCAAGATCGCGGGGGGCCCCAGCATTTT.

This CDR3 reads CASSSDRGVGRAFF. The DNA of the CDR3 is TGTGCCAGCAGCTCTGACAGGGGTGTAGGCAGGGCTTTCTTT. The rearrangement links TRBV7-9 to TRBJ1-1; 8 bases are a match to TRBD1. Trimming removed 4 bases from V and 11 bases from J; junction bases left unmatched: 12. Per germline, CDR1 SEHNR and CDR2 FQNEAQ (reference sequence). The CDR3 is made up of 14 amino acids.